This entry is about one TCR beta chain. Its antigen is unidentified. V dropped 4 bases and J dropped 5 bases, with 7 bases sitting between them. This CDR3 is built from 12 residues. From germline, CDR1 is MNHNY and CDR2 SVGAGI (reference sequence). This record belongs to a study of cytomegalovirus exposure and HLA in healthy donors. Whole-study results and caveats: In the 95 to 150 validation repertoires, approximately 94% of cluster scores exceeded 0, per a later analysis.

The protocol was immunoSEQ multiplex PCR, while the TCRdb copy is restricted to in-frame clones and leaves out a portion. Here the sample spans 100,000 to 120,000 clones, around 83% being singletons. The material sequenced was PBMCs. This receptor was identified in a young woman in good health and CMV-seropositive. The genes are TRBV6-6 and TRBJ2-3; D gene unclear. This CDR3 is CASSSAGDTQYF. Written as DNA, the CDR3 is TGTGCCAGCAGTTCCGCCGGAGATACGCAGTATTTT.